This TCR beta chain was recovered during a study of T-cell reconstitution after alpha-beta-depleted transplantation in children. Preparation of the TCRbeta library was carried out with unique molecular identifiers. TCRdb used MiXCR to reprocess the PCR reads, holding one entry per CDR3 protein. The sample contains 500,000 to 650,000 distinct CDR3 sequences, around 10% of which appear only once. V shed 0 bases, J shed 4 bases, and the junction held 9 bases outside the gene matches. CDR1 is SGHRS and CDR2 is YFSETQ in the germline V gene. The CDR3 sequence is 16 residues long. The sequence was collected from a female patient aged 2-9 years who had a stem cell transplant for aplastic anemia, so the T cells may come from the graft donor. V and J are TRBV5-1 and TRBJ2-5; 7 nucleotides align to TRBD2. The sample consisted of PBMCs, mostly from graft donor cells, taken 180 days after TCRalphabeta/CD19-depleted stem cell transplant. Written as DNA, the CDR3 is TGCGCCAGCAGCTTGGATAGTTGGGGCGGGGGAGAGACCCAGTACTTC. Amino acids: CASSLDSWGGGETQYF.